A single sample is the source of the 15 T cell receptor beta chains below, sequenced in a study of regulatory T cells in long-lasting Graves disease. The time point was: newly diagnosed GD, antithyroid drugs for less than 3 months. After RNA was extracted from PBMCs, the TCR library was made from it. Relying on iRepertoire HTBI primers and Arm-PCR of CDR3 regions, the team built TCR beta libraries. TCRdb reprocessed the multiplex PCR reads via MiXCR and lists one record per CDR3 protein. Of roughly 380,000 distinct CDR3 sequences listed, 16% are singletons. These sequences were also reported in another study, on T cells in Graves' hyperthyroidism and ophthalmopathy.

Sequencing was performed on peripheral blood mononuclear cells (PBMCs), taken at new diagnosis, from a patient treated with antithyroid drugs. The source of these receptors is a man aged 35-49 years with Graves disease.

The rearrangement joins TRBV6-2 or TRBV6-3 to TRBJ1-4, with a tentative D call TRBD1 (6 bases). This CDR3 has 15 residues. Germline V gives CDR1 MNHEY, CDR2 SVGEGT. The ends were cut back, 6 bases at V and 7 bases at J, with 18 bases in the middle. CDR3 nucleotide sequence: TGTGCCAGCAGCATAACAGGGACATCAGTTGAAAAACTGTTTTTT. Protein: CASSITGTSVEKLFF.

The table lists this clonotype with many counts. V gene TRBV20-1 combines with J gene TRBJ2-5; D remains ambiguous. Trimming took off 4 bases at V and 0 bases at J, with 12 bases between the two ends. Germline V lookup: CDR1 DFQATT, CDR2 SNEGSKA (reference sequence). This CDR3 is built from 14 residues. CDR3 sequence: CSATGLWYQETQYF. CDR3 nucleotides: TGCAGTGCTACCGGTTTGTGGTACCAAGAGACCCAGTACTTC.

The J gene is TRBJ1-1, the V gene TRBV3-1; TRBD1 might be the D (5 bases). CDR1 is LGHDT and CDR2 is YNNKEL in the germline V gene (reference sequence). V was pared by 4 bases and J by 2 bases, with 11 bases between. CDR3 length: 14 residues. The CDR3 protein is CASSPRTTNTEAFF. In DNA, the CDR3 is TGTGCCAGCAGCCCACGGACAACAAACACTGAAGCTTTCTTT.

The chain carries TRBV27 and TRBJ2-7; D gene ambiguous. Germline-derived CDR1 and CDR2 are MNHEY and SMNVEV (reference sequence). V lost 6 bases, J lost 5 bases, and 14 bases lay in between. CDR3 length equals 13 residues. The CDR3 coding sequence is TGTGCCAGCAGCCGTACTCCCCTCCACGAGCAGTACTTC. Protein product: CASSRTPLHEQYF.

This clonotype was seen many times. This may arise from a read error, as a much more abundant clone is one base away. The chain recombines TRBV2 with TRBJ1-5; no definite D call. Germline V gives CDR1 SNHLY, CDR2 FYNNEI. The CDR3 contains 12 residues. The CDR3 is CASNTHSQAQHF. For the CDR3, the DNA is TGTGCCAGCAACACCCACAGTCAGGCCCAGCATTTT.

The V and J genes are TRBV24-1 and TRBJ2-7; D is ambiguous. Germline assignment: CDR1 KGHDR and CDR2 SFDVKD. V lost 3 bases and J lost 0, with 8 bases in between. The CDR3 has 14 amino acids. CDR3 sequence reads: CATSDPEISYEQYF. In DNA, the CDR3 is TGTGCCACCAGTGATCCAGAGATCTCCTACGAGCAGTACTTC.

V and J are TRBV5-1 and TRBJ2-7, with D maybe TRBD1 (7 bases). The CDR3 runs 14 residues. V lost 5 bases, J lost 5 bases, and 17 bases lay in between. Germline loops: CDR1 SGHRS, CDR2 YFSETQ. The CDR3 reads CASRVQGGFNEQYF. The DNA for the CDR3 is TGCGCCAGCAGGGTGCAGGGGGGTTTTAACGAGCAGTACTTC.

This sequence joins TRBV9 and TRBJ2-3, with D perhaps assigned TRBD1 or TRBD2 (6 bases each). CDR1 is SGDLS, CDR2 YYNGEE, per germline. This CDR3 has 16 amino acids. V lost 0 bases and J lost 0, with 11 bases in between. As DNA, the CDR3 is TGTGCCAGCAGCGTAGCTGGGGGGCCCAGCACAGATACGCAGTATTTT. Translating gives CASSVAGGPSTDTQYF.

This clonotype was observed once. A much larger clone lies one base from this, so it may be a read error. The chain recombines TRBV11-2 with TRBJ2-1; 8 nucleotides line up with TRBD1. CDR3 length: 14 residues. Germline-derived CDR1 and CDR2 are SGHAT and FQNNGV. The junction had 11 bases not matched to a gene; V was cut back by 3 bases and J by 13 bases. CDR3 DNA sequence: TGTGCCAGCAGCTTCCAGGGGGCCCGGGAGACCCAGTTCTTC. Its protein product is CASSFQGARETQFF.

The V and J genes are TRBV24-1 and TRBJ2-7; a weak D match, TRBD1 (6 bases). V was cut by 2 bases and J by 2 bases, with 9 bases left in between. The V gene's germline CDR1 is KGHDR and CDR2 SFDVKD. The CDR3 length is 14 residues. The CDR3 region has the DNA TGTGCCACCAGTGATTCTAACAGGGCCTACGAGCAGTACTTC. This codes for CATSDSNRAYEQYF.

A word on this clonotype: A much bigger clone sits one base away, suggesting this may be a read error. V usage is TRBV6-1 and J usage is TRBJ1-2, with D tentatively TRBD1 (5 bases). V lost 2 bases and J lost 6, with 10 bases in between. Germline CDR1 and CDR2: MNHNS and SASEGT. This CDR3 spans 13 amino acids. The CDR3 sequence is CASSERTTDGYTF. CDR3 bases: TGTGCCAGCAGTGAAAGGACAACAGATGGCTACACCTTC.

This clonotype has a count of ten or more. The chain joins TRBV7-8 to TRBJ2-3; TRBD2 matches 8 bases. The CDR3 has 15 residues. V lost 2 bases and J lost 4; bases outside the gene matches: 5. Germline V gene sequence: CDR1 SGHVS, CDR2 FQNEAQ. CDR3 bases: TGTGCCAGCAGCTTACCGGGGGGGCGGGCAGATACGCAGTATTTT. Protein sequence: CASSLPGGRADTQYF.

V and J are TRBV11-2 and TRBJ2-1; D call uncertain. The ends were cut back, 5 bases at V and 5 bases at J, with 16 bases in the middle. CDR1 is SGHAT, CDR2 FQNNGV, per germline. CDR3 length equals 15 residues. The CDR3 DNA follows: TGTGCCAGCAGCCCGGACCCCCTCCAACACAATGAGCAGTTCTTC. Protein: CASSPDPLQHNEQFF.

This clonotype has just a few counts. The rearrangement links TRBV6-2 or TRBV6-3 to TRBJ1-5, with TRBD1 matching over 10 bases. Germline V gene sequence: CDR1 MNHEY, CDR2 SVGEGT. This CDR3 is built from 17 residues. The junction had 7 bases not matched to a gene; V was cut back by 2 bases and J by 3 bases. CDR3 residues: CASSYATGTGANQPQHF. The CDR3 region has the DNA TGTGCCAGCAGTTACGCCACCGGGACAGGGGCCAATCAGCCCCAGCATTTT.

This clonotype was picked up many times. The CDR3 spells CSARPAITYNEQFF. The CDR3 DNA reads TGCAGTGCTAGACCAGCCATAACCTACAATGAGCAGTTCTTC. The chain has TRBV20-1 and TRBJ2-1, with D unresolved. Germline lookup yields CDR1 DFQATT and CDR2 SNEGSKA (reference sequence). CDR3 length: 14 residues. V lost 2 bases to trimming and J lost 2 bases, with 10 bases between them.